These 14 T cell receptor beta chains were all obtained from the same sample, sequenced in a study of blood T cell repertoires in COVID-19. TCRdb's copy holds only in-frame clones and misses some; the assay was immunoSEQ multiplex PCR. The data show about 200,000 clones, with 86% seen just once and roughly 10% held by the top ten. Sequenced material: peripheral blood. Receptors were obtained from a woman in her fifties or sixties with COVID-19, enrolled during active disease.

The V gene is TRBV10-3, the J gene TRBJ2-1, with 10 bases identical to TRBD2. With 7 bases clipped from V and 8 bases from J, the junction kept 11 bases outside the gene matches. Germline CDR1 is ENHRY and CDR2 is SYGVKD. This CDR3 is 15 amino acids long. This CDR3 reads CAITKLAGGLDEQFF. As DNA, the CDR3 is TGTGCCATCACCAAATTAGCGGGGGGTTTGGATGAGCAGTTCTTC.

In DNA form, the CDR3 reads TGTGCCAGCTCACCTTTGGCGGGGGGGCCCTCAGATACGCAGTATTTT. Amino acids: CASSPLAGGPSDTQYF. V usage is TRBV18 and J usage is TRBJ2-3; 9 nucleotides agree with TRBD2. The CDR3 consists of 16 residues. The germline V gene encodes CDR1 KGHSH and CDR2 LQKENI. V shed 3 bases and J 4 bases; nucleotides not matched to a gene: 8.

The rearrangement uses TRBV5-6 and TRBJ2-1; D is undetermined. The CDR3 length is 11 residues. Germline V CDR1 and CDR2: SGHDT, YYEEEE. The V and J ends lost 4 bases and 8 bases respectively, with 7 bases between them. CDR3 sequence reads: CASSQSDEQFF. The CDR3 nucleotides read TGTGCCAGCAGCCAATCGGATGAGCAGTTCTTC.

This rearrangement joins TRBV5-4 to TRBJ2-3; D may be TRBD2 (6 bases). Germline V gene lookup returns CDR1 SGHNT and CDR2 YYREEE (reference sequence). Between the trimmed V and J ends, which lost 0 bases and 5 bases, there was a span of 13 bases. CDR3 length: 15 amino acids. The CDR3 nucleotides read TGTGCCAGCAGCTTGGCCCTGACTAGGGGAGATACGCAGTATTTT. It specifies CASSLALTRGDTQYF.

This chain uses TRBV2 with TRBJ1-5; D is unclear. There are 13 residues in the CDR3. Germline V gene data show CDR1 as SNHLY and CDR2 as FYNNEI. The V end lost 3 bases, the J end lost 4 bases, and 7 bases lay between the germline ends. This chain's CDR3 is CASSEEENQPQHF. CDR3 nucleotides: TGTGCCAGCAGTGAGGAGGAAAATCAGCCCCAGCATTTT.

The V call is TRBV7-2, the J call TRBJ2-3, with 8 bases fitting TRBD2. V dropped 5 bases and J dropped 5; count of bases not matched to a gene: 12. Germline V gene sequence: CDR1 SGHTA, CDR2 FQGNSA. The length of the CDR3 is 16 residues. The CDR3, as DNA: TGTGCCAGCAGCCCCGGACTAGCTAGATTCCAAGATACGCAGTATTTT. This encodes CASSPGLARFQDTQYF. The entire variable domain, with the rest obtained from reference TRBV7-2 and TRBJ2-3, is as follows: GAGVSQSPSNKVTEKGKDVELRCDPISGHTALYWYRQSLGQGLEFLIYFQGNSAPDKSGLPSDRFSAERTGGSVSTLTIQRTQQEDSAVYLCASSPGLARFQDTQYFGPGTRLTVL.

The V and J genes are TRBV7-6 and TRBJ2-3; 10 bases match TRBD2. The J segment lost 6 bases and the V segment lost 3 bases, leaving 3 bases of the junction unmatched. Germline V gives CDR1 SGHVS, CDR2 FNYEAQ. The CDR3 totals 14 residues. CDR3: CASSLSGGADTQYF. DNA for the CDR3: TGTGCCAGCAGCTTGAGCGGGGGGGCCGATACGCAGTATTTT.

This clone was seen a few times. The chain links TRBV9 to TRBJ1-6; 7 nucleotides line up with TRBD1. V trimming: 1 base; J trimming: 8 bases; junction bases outside the gene matches: 9. This CDR3 comprises 16 residues. CDR1 and CDR2 (germline): SGDLS, YYNGEE. The CDR3 DNA follows: TGTGCCAGCAGCGTAAACCCCCACAGGGGAGATTCACCCCTCCACTTT. Translation: CASSVNPHRGDSPLHF.

The chain links TRBV25-1 to TRBJ2-2, with 7 bases that match TRBD1. After removal of 3 bases from V and 5 bases from J, the junction contained 6 bases not matched to a gene. The CDR3 contains 15 residues. Looked up from germline, CDR1 is MGHDK and CDR2 is SYGVNS. The CDR3 sequence is CASSDLGQPTGELFF. DNA of the CDR3: TGTGCCAGCAGTGATCTGGGACAGCCAACCGGGGAGCTGTTTTTT. Variable domain in full (rest from reference TRBV25-1 and TRBJ2-2): EADIYQTPRYLVIGTGKKITLECSQTMGHDKMYWYQQDPGMELHLIHYSYGVNSTEKGDLSSESTVSRIRTEHFPLTLESARPSHTSQYLCASSDLGQPTGELFFGEGSRLTVL.

The chain joins TRBV19 to TRBJ2-3; D might be TRBD1 (6 bases). The germline CDR1 and CDR2 sequences are LNHDA and SQIVND (reference sequence). The CDR3 runs to 17 residues. V dropped 5 bases and J dropped 0 bases, with 18 bases sitting between them. The CDR3 reads CASSPVGAIFSTDTQYF. The CDR3 coding sequence is TGTGCCAGTAGTCCGGTGGGGGCGATATTTAGCACAGATACGCAGTATTTT.

The chain links TRBV11-3 to TRBJ2-7; TRBD1 is a possible D gene (5 bases). The germline V gene encodes CDR1 SGHNT and CDR2 YENEEA. The V end lost 5 bases, the J end lost 7 bases, and 9 bases lay between the germline ends. The CDR3 is 11 amino acids. CDR3 DNA sequence: TGTGCCAGCAGCGACCAGGGTGAGCAGTACTTC. Translating it yields CASSDQGEQYF.

The chain carries TRBV12-5 and TRBJ1-6, with a possible D match to TRBD1 (5 bases). The V gene's germline CDR1 is LGHNT and CDR2 FRNRAP. V lost 1 base and J lost 10, with 14 bases in between. The CDR3 is made up of 15 amino acids. Here the CDR3 DNA reads TGTGCTAGTGGTTTGGCCGGAGGGGTCGGGTCACCCCTCCACTTT. Its protein product is CASGLAGGVGSPLHF.

The rearrangement joins TRBV5-1 to TRBJ1-1; TRBD1 is a possible D gene (6 bases). Germline V gene lookup returns CDR1 SGHRS and CDR2 YFSETQ. V lost 3 bases and J 7 bases, leaving 13 bases between the germline ends. There are 13 residues in the CDR3. Here the CDR3 DNA reads TGCGCCAGCAGCTCTCAGGGGCAGGGTGAAGCTTTCTTT. This encodes CASSSQGQGEAFF.

This sequence joins TRBV6-7 and TRBJ1-6, with 9 bases fitting TRBD1. TRBV6-7 is placed among ORFs of uncertain function. CDR3 length: 16 amino acids. V lost 5 bases, J lost 12 bases, and 14 bases stayed unmatched. The CDR3 DNA sequence: TGTGCCAGCAGTCAAGGATACCGGGACAGGGAGGGACCCCTCCACTTT. Protein sequence: CASSQGYRDREGPLHF.